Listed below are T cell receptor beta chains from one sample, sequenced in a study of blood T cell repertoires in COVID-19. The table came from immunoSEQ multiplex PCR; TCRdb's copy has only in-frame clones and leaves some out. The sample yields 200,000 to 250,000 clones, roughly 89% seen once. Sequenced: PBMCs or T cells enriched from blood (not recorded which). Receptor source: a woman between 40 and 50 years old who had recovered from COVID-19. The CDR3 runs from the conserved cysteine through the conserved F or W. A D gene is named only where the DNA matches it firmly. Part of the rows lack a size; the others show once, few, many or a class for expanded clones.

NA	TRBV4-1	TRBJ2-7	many	CASKRGSLEDEQYF	TGCGCCTCCAAAAGGGGCAGCCTCGAGGACGAGCAGTACTTC
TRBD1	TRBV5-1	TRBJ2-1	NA	CASSSDRGDEQFF	TGCGCCAGCAGCTCGGACAGGGGAGATGAGCAGTTCTTC
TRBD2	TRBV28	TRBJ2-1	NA	CASSLYSGRDNYNEQFF	TGTGCCAGCAGTTTATATAGCGGGAGGGATAACTACAATGAGCAGTTCTTC
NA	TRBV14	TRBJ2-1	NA	CASSQSGVRTYNEQFF	TGTGCCAGCAGCCAGTCGGGGGTACGTACATACAATGAGCAGTTCTTC
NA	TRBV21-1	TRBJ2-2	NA	CASSKGLGLAASNTGELFF	TGTGCCAGCAGCAAAGGCCTGGGACTAGCGGCATCGAACACCGGGGAGCTGTTTTTT
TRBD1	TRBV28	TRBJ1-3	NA	CASTYVGDRDSGNTIYF	TGTGCCAGCACCTATGTCGGGGACAGGGATTCTGGAAACACCATATATTTT
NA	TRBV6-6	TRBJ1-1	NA	CASSYTGEAFF	TGTGCCAGCAGTTACACAGGGGAAGCTTTCTTT
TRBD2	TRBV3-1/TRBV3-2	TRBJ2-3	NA	CASRAGSPDTQYF	TGTGCCAGCCGAGCGGGGAGCCCAGATACGCAGTATTTT
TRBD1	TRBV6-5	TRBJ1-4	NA	CASSPQQGGEKLFF	TGTGCCAGCAGTCCCCAACAGGGGGGTGAAAAACTGTTTTTT
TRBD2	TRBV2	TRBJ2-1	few	CASRITSGSYNEQFF	TGTGCCAGCAGGATAACTAGCGGGAGCTACAATGAGCAGTTCTTC
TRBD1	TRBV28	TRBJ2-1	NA	CASTTQDRVGEQFF	TGTGCCAGCACCACCCAGGACAGGGTCGGTGAGCAGTTCTTC
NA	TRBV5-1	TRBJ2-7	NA	CASRFGLPISYEQYF	TGCGCCAGCAGATTTGGACTACCTATCTCCTACGAGCAGTACTTC
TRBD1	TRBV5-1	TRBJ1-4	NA	CASSLSATGGFVATNEKLFF	TGCGCCAGCAGCTTGTCCGCGACAGGGGGCTTCGTTGCAACTAATGAAAAACTGTTTTTT
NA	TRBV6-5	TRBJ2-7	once	CASSRDYEQYF	TGTGCCAGCAGCCGAGACTACGAGCAGTACTTC
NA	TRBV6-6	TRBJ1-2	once	CASRPVGADLGGGYTF	TGTGCCAGCAGACCCGTGGGGGCGGACTTGGGTGGAGGCTACACCTTC
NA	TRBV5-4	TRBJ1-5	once	CASSLHGNQPQHF	TGTGCCAGCAGCTTGCACGGGAATCAGCCCCAGCATTTT
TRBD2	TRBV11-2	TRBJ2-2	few	CASSSRQRDGTGELFF	TGTGCCAGCAGCTCCCGACAGCGGGACGGAACCGGGGAGCTGTTTTTT
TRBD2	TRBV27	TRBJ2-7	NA	CASSLGSGGDYEQYF	TGTGCCAGCAGTTTAGGAAGCGGGGGAGACTACGAGCAGTACTTC
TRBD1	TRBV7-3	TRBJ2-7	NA	CASSSTGVGEQYF	TGTGCCAGCAGCTCGACAGGGGTTGGGGAGCAGTACTTC
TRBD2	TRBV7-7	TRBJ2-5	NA	CASSLGLAGGSETQYF	TGTGCCAGCAGCTTGGGGCTAGCGGGAGGGAGTGAGACCCAGTACTTC
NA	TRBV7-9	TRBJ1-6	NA	CASSTSGSYNSPLHF	TGTGCCAGCAGCACCTCCGGGTCCTATAATTCACCCCTCCACTTT
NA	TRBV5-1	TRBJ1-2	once	CASTLGGAGYGYTF	TGCGCCAGCACCCTGGGGGGGGCAGGCTATGGCTACACCTTC
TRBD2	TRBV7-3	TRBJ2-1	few	CASSLLPPGLAGPGREQFF	TGTGCCAGCAGCCTCCTTCCCCCTGGACTAGCGGGACCCGGGCGTGAGCAGTTCTTC
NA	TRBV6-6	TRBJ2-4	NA	CASSLDRKNIQYF	TGTGCCAGCAGCCTGGACAGAAAAAACATTCAGTACTTC
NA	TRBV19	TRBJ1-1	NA	CASRFTDRGTEAFF	TGTGCCAGTAGGTTTACCGATAGGGGAACTGAAGCTTTCTTT
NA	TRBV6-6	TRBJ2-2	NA	CASSLDRTGELFF	TGTGCCAGCAGTCTCGACAGAACCGGGGAGCTGTTTTTT
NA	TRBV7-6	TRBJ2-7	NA	CASSLRRQGYEQYF	TGTGCCAGCAGCTTAAGACGACAAGGCTACGAGCAGTACTTC
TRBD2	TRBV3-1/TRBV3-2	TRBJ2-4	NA	CASSQGGLAGGQAKNIQYF	TGTGCCAGCAGCCAAGGAGGACTAGCGGGAGGCCAGGCCAAAAACATTCAGTACTTC
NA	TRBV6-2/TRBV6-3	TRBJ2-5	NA	CASSTGDQETQYF	TGTGCCAGCAGTACCGGAGACCAAGAGACCCAGTACTTC
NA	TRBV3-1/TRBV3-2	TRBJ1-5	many	CASSRGAGDDQPQHF	TGTGCCAGCAGCCGAGGGGCAGGGGATGATCAGCCCCAGCATTTT
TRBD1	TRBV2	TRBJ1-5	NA	CASSEDRGGSGQPQHF	TGTGCCAGCAGTGAAGACAGGGGGGGAAGCGGTCAGCCCCAGCATTTT
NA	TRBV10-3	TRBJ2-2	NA	CAISGGTTRNTGELFF	TGTGCCATCAGTGGCGGGACGACACGGAACACCGGGGAGCTGTTTTTT
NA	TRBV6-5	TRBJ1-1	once	CASSTLRGLDTEAFF	TGTGCCAGCAGTACCCTTCGGGGGTTGGACACTGAAGCTTTCTTT
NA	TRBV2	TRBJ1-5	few	CASSDREWQPQHF	TGTGCCAGCAGTGACAGGGAATGGCAGCCCCAGCATTTT
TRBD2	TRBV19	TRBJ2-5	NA	CASSMSGTPGRETQYF	TGTGCCAGTAGTATGAGCGGGACTCCAGGTCGAGAGACCCAGTACTTC
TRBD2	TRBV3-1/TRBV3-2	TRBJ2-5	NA	CASKGLAGGSETQYF	TGTGCCAGCAAGGGACTAGCGGGAGGTAGTGAGACCCAGTACTTC
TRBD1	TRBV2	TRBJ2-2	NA	CASSPGQGWTGELFF	TGTGCCAGCAGTCCCGGACAGGGCTGGACCGGGGAGCTGTTTTTT
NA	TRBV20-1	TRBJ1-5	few	CSASDQGRNQPQHF	TGCAGTGCTAGTGACCAGGGTCGCAATCAGCCCCAGCATTTT
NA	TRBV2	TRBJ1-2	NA	CASSEATQGGYGYTF	TGTGCCAGCAGTGAAGCGACCCAGGGAGGGTATGGCTACACCTTC
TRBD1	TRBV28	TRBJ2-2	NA	CASTLWTFGQGTGELFF	TGTGCCAGCACCCTTTGGACCTTCGGACAGGGCACCGGGGAGCTGTTTTTT
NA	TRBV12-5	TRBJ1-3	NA	CASGLGQGRGNTIYF	TGTGCTAGTGGTTTAGGGCAAGGGAGAGGAAACACCATATATTTT
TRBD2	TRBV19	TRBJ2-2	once	CASSIGTSGNTGELFF	TGTGCCAGTAGTATAGGGACTAGCGGGAACACCGGGGAGCTGTTTTTT
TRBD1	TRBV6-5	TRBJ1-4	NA	CASSRQGSNEKLFF	TGTGCCAGCAGTCGACAGGGGTCCAATGAAAAACTGTTTTTT
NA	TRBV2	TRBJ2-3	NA	CATSYRTSTDTQYF	TGTGCCACCTCCTACCGAACCAGCACAGATACGCAGTATTTT
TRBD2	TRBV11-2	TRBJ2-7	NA	CASSAGGSYEQYF	TGTGCCAGCAGCGCGGGGGGGTCCTACGAGCAGTACTTC
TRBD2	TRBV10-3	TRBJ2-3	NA	CATRGLGSTDTQYF	TGTGCCACGCGAGGACTAGGCAGCACAGATACGCAGTATTTT
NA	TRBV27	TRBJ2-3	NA	CASSLLGAASDTQYF	TGTGCCAGCAGTTTATTGGGGGCCGCGTCAGATACGCAGTATTTT
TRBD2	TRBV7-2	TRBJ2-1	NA	CASSLGGASGENEQFF	TGTGCCAGCAGCTTAGGGGGGGCTAGCGGGGAGAATGAGCAGTTCTTC
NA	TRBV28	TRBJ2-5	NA	CASGYRIGPGRRRGTQYF	TGTGCCAGCGGTTACCGGATAGGCCCGGGCAGAAGGAGGGGGACCCAGTACTTC